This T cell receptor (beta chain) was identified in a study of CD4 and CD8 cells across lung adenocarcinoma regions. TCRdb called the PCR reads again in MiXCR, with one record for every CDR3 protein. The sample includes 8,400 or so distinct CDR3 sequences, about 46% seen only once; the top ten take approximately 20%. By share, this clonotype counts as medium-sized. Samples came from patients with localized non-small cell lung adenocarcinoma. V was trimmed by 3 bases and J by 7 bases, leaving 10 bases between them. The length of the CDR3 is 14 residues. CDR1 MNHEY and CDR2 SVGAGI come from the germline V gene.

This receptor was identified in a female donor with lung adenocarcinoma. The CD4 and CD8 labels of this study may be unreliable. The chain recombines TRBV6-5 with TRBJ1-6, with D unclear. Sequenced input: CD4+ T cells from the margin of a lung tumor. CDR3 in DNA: TGTGCCAGCAGTTATTCGGGCGGGAATTCACCCCTCCACTTT. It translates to CASSYSGGNSPLHF.